This T cell receptor (beta chain) originates from a study of shared clonotypes between healthy human individuals. The assay was immunoSEQ multiplex PCR, and TCRdb's table has in-frame clones only and misses some. The sample shows millions of clones, roughly 92% of them seen only once. With 2 bases removed from V and 4 bases from J, the gap between germline ends came to 8 bases. The CDR3 sequence is 13 residues long. CDR1 is LNHNV, CDR2 YYDKDF, per germline (reference sequence). The TCR comes from a man aged 18 to 30 in good health. The chain uses TRBV15 and TRBJ1-1; D unresolved. Input material: naive CD4+ T cells sorted from blood. The subset is: CD45RA+ positively selected. The CDR3 DNA reads TGTGCCACCAGCAGACTTTGGGGCACTGAAGCTTTCTTT. Protein sequence: CATSRLWGTEAFF.